These 30 T cell receptor beta chains originate from one sample sequenced in a study of cytomegalovirus exposure and HLA in healthy donors. PCR involved 60 Vbeta and 13 Jbeta primers. Produced via immunoSEQ multiplex PCR; TCRdb's table is partial and in-frame only. In the table there are 90,000 to 150,000 clones, about 80% of which are singletons. What was sequenced was PBMCs. The receptors originated from a female donor in good health and CMV-seronegative.

Comment on this clone: One end of the junction fails to match germline, which may point to a read error. The V and J genes are TRBV7-9 and TRBJ2-7; TRBD2 aligns across 8 bases. Germline CDR1 and CDR2: SEHNR and FQNEAQ (reference sequence). CDR3 length equals 13 residues. The CDR3 spells CTSSLAGPGEQYF. The CDR3 DNA sequence: TGTACCAGCAGCTTAGCGGGGCCGGGCGAGCAGTACTTC.

This clone has only one observation. The chain has TRBV7-3 and TRBJ2-3; the D gene is possibly TRBD2 (6 bases). V was shortened by 2 bases and J by 3 bases, with 15 bases between the two germline ends. Looked up from germline, CDR1 is SGHTA and CDR2 is FQGTGA. The CDR3 totals 16 residues. The CDR3 nucleotides read TGTGCCAGCAGCTTAGGGGCGGGGCGACTTACAGATACGCAGTATTTT. It specifies CASSLGAGRLTDTQYF.

CDR3 sequence: CASSLKPGQGSIGYTF. In DNA form, the CDR3 reads TGTGCCAGCAGTTTAAAACCCGGACAGGGGAGCATTGGCTACACCTTC. The chain has TRBV27 and TRBJ1-2; TRBD1 matches at 9 bases. Germline CDR1 and CDR2: MNHEY and SMNVEV (reference sequence). The length of the CDR3 is 16 residues. V lost 2 bases to trimming and J lost 7 bases; unmatched junction nucleotides: 11.

This chain joins TRBV7-9 and TRBJ1-1, with D tentatively TRBD1 (6 bases). Trimming took 2 bases from V and 0 from J, leaving 13 bases between them. This CDR3 is built from 16 residues. Germline assignment: CDR1 SEHNR and CDR2 FQNEAQ (reference sequence). The CDR3 spells CASSLTWTEMNTEAFF. The CDR3 nucleotides read TGTGCCAGCAGCTTAACCTGGACAGAGATGAACACTGAAGCTTTCTTT.

This clone was seen a single time. One junction end does not reproduce the germline sequence, and a read error may be involved. This sequence joins TRBV5-1 and TRBJ1-2; perhaps TRBD1 as D (5 bases). In germline, CDR1 is SGHRS, CDR2 YFSETQ. The CDR3 has 15 residues. CDR3 residues: CASSFDSYNSYGHTF. CDR3 DNA: TGCGCCAGCAGCTTTGACAGCTACAATTCTTATGGCCACACCTTC.

This clone showed up just once. The genes are TRBV9 and TRBJ1-4, with unresolved D. This CDR3 region has 14 residues. Germline CDR1 SGDLS, CDR2 YYNGEE. V lost 2 bases and J 0 bases, leaving 5 bases between the germline ends. The CDR3 sequence is CASSVGATNEKLFF. CDR3 DNA: TGTGCCAGCAGCGTGGGAGCAACTAATGAAAAACTGTTTTTT. The whole variable domain, filled in from reference TRBV9 and TRBJ1-4, reads DSGVTQTPKHLITATGQRVTLRCSPRSGDLSVYWYQQSLDQGLQFLIQYYNGEERAKGNILERFSAQQFPDLHSELNLSSLELGDSALYFCASSVGATNEKLFFGSGTQLSVL.

The table lists this clone with a count of one. The chain recombines TRBV11-3 with TRBJ2-3; 9 nucleotides match TRBD1. The CDR3 has 14 residues. The J segment lost 1 base and the V segment lost 4 bases, leaving 0 bases of the junction unmatched. CDR1 SGHNT and CDR2 YENEEA come from the germline V gene. CDR3 sequence: CASSWTGGTDTQYF. The CDR3 bases are TGTGCCAGCAGCTGGACAGGGGGCACAGATACGCAGTATTTT.

The chain recombines TRBV7-6 with TRBJ1-1; a possible D gene is TRBD1 (6 bases). The CDR3 is 15 residues long. V lost 1 base and J 4 bases, leaving 13 bases between the germline ends. The germline gives CDR1 SGHVS, CDR2 FNYEAQ. This CDR3 reads CASSLDRDPATEAFF. CDR3 DNA sequence: TGTGCCAGCAGCTTAGACAGGGATCCGGCCACTGAAGCTTTCTTT.

The V gene is TRBV19, the J gene TRBJ2-5; 11 positions agree with TRBD2. Losses at the gene ends were 8 bases for V and 2 bases for J; bases not matched to a gene: 4. Germline-derived CDR1 and CDR2 are LNHDA and SQIVND (reference sequence). The CDR3 totals 14 residues. CDR3 DNA sequence: TGTGCCAGTGGACTAGCGGGCTTACAAGAGACCCAGTACTTC. Translation: CASGLAGLQETQYF.

This clone occurred a few times. The chain links TRBV5-1 to TRBJ1-2; 9 bases align to TRBD1. Per the germline V gene, CDR1 is SGHRS and CDR2 is YFSETQ. The trim removed 4 bases at V and 3 bases at J, leaving 13 bases unmatched. CDR3 length: 17 amino acids. The CDR3, as DNA: TGCGCCAGCAGCCTAGGGACAGGGCGGTTATCGGACTATGGCTACACCTTC. Protein sequence: CASSLGTGRLSDYGYTF. The variable domain in full, completed from reference TRBV5-1 and TRBJ1-2, reads KAGVTQTPRYLIKTRGQQVTLSCSPISGHRSVSWYQQTPGQGLQFLFEYFSETQRNKGNFPGRFSGRQFSNSRSEMNVSTLELGDSALYLCASSLGTGRLSDYGYTFGSGTRLTVV.

The rearrangement uses TRBV5-6 and TRBJ1-1; D gene ambiguous. V lost 0 bases and J lost 10, with 13 bases in between. The CDR3 is 13 amino acids. The germline gives CDR1 SGHDT, CDR2 YYEEEE. CDR3 sequence (DNA): TGTGCCAGCAGCTTGGTTCTGGCTTCGGGAGCTTTCTTT. As protein: CASSLVLASGAFF.

The rearrangement links TRBV6-5 to TRBJ2-6, with a weak D call TRBD2 (5 bases). V lost 6 bases to trimming and J lost 3 bases, with 9 bases between them. Germline V gene data show CDR1 as MNHEY and CDR2 as SVGAGI. The CDR3 loop spans 14 amino acids. The CDR3 DNA is TGTGCCAGCAGCTTCGGGGTTGGGGCCAACGTCCTGACTTTC. Amino acids: CASSFGVGANVLTF.

The chain has TRBV9 and TRBJ2-1; the match to TRBD1 covers 10 bases. Germline V gives CDR1 SGDLS, CDR2 YYNGEE. This CDR3 is 15 amino acids long. Trimming at V came to 4 bases and at J to 9 bases, leaving 10 bases not matched to a gene. This CDR3 reads CASSLGGTGVGEQFF. The CDR3 nucleotides are TGTGCCAGCAGCTTAGGGGGGACAGGGGTCGGTGAGCAGTTCTTC.

This chain connects TRBV29-1 to TRBJ1-1, with 9 bases aligning to TRBD1. The trim removed 6 bases at V and 5 bases at J, leaving 10 bases unmatched. Germline loops: CDR1 SQVTM, CDR2 ANQGSEA. CDR3 length: 14 amino acids. The CDR3 sequence: CSVGTGSSGTEAFF. CDR3 DNA sequence: TGCAGCGTCGGGACAGGGTCCTCGGGGACTGAAGCTTTCTTT.

The chain couples TRBV6-6 to TRBJ2-7, with 8 bases aligning to TRBD2. V trimming: 0 bases; J trimming: 3 bases; junction bases outside the gene matches: 4. The CDR3 is made up of 15 amino acids. The germline V gene has CDR1 MNHNY and CDR2 SVGAGI (reference sequence). CDR3 bases: TGTGCCAGCAGTTACTCCCCGGGGGGGATCTACGAGCAGTACTTC. Translated: CASSYSPGGIYEQYF.

The CDR3 loop reads CASSPSMGQNYGYTF. CDR3 bases: TGTGCCAGCAGCCCAAGCATGGGGCAGAACTATGGCTACACCTTC. The chain joins TRBV7-9 to TRBJ1-2; weak D call: TRBD1 (5 bases). CDR1 SEHNR and CDR2 FQNEAQ come from the germline V gene (reference sequence). This CDR3 is built from 15 residues. Trimming took 5 bases from V and 2 from J, leaving 15 bases between them.

This clone has a handful of counts. The rearrangement joins TRBV5-5 to TRBJ1-1, with 9 bases identical to TRBD1. Trimming at V came to 0 bases and at J to 5 bases, leaving 5 bases not matched to a gene. The CDR3 contains 15 residues. Germline lookup yields CDR1 SGHKS and CDR2 YYEKEE (reference sequence). The CDR3 coding sequence is TGTGCCAGCAGCTTGGAACAGGGGGCGCGTACTGAAGCTTTCTTT. It specifies CASSLEQGARTEAFF. Full variable domain (missing parts from reference TRBV5-5 and TRBJ1-1): DAGVTQSPTHLIKTRGQQVTLRCSPISGHKSVSWYQQVLGQGPQFIFQYYEKEERGRGNFPDRFSARQFPNYSSELNVNALLLGDSALYLCASSLEQGARTEAFFGQGTRLTVV.

With regard to this clone: Sequence at one end of the junction differs from germline and may be a read error. This chain connects TRBV7-9 to TRBJ1-1, with TRBD1 matching over 10 bases. This CDR3 has 14 amino acids. CDR1 is SEHNR, CDR2 FQNEAQ, per germline (reference sequence). The CDR3 nucleotides are TGTTCCAGCCGGGGGGGACAGGGGCCCACTGAAGCTTTCTTT. Translated, it gives CSSRGGQGPTEAFF.

The chain combines TRBV9 with TRBJ1-3; D not certain. V gave up 3 bases and J gave up 1 base, with 8 bases separating them. CDR1 is SGDLS and CDR2 is YYNGEE in the germline V gene. This CDR3 region has 14 residues. The CDR3 bases are TGTGCCAGCAGCGGGGGAGGGTCTGGAAACACCATATATTTT. Translated: CASSGGGSGNTIYF.

This clone was counted a few times. This chain links TRBV7-3 with TRBJ2-1, with D perhaps TRBD1 (6 bases). CDR3 size: 16 residues. The germline V and J ends were trimmed by 10 bases and 4 bases, with 23 bases remaining between them. CDR1 is SGHTA and CDR2 is FQGTGA in the germline V gene. In nucleotides, the CDR3 is TGTGCCATTAGGGACGCAGGGGAGCGGCGATACAATGAGCAGTTCTTC. Translating it yields CAIRDAGERRYNEQFF.

Points on this clone: An end of the junction does not agree with germline; a read error may underlie this. V is TRBV7-9 and J is TRBJ1-3, with a tentative D call TRBD1 (6 bases). From germline, CDR1 is SEHNR and CDR2 FQNEAQ (reference sequence). CDR3 size: 13 residues. CDR3 nucleotide sequence: TGTGCCAGCAGCTTAAATTCGGCCAGGGGTTCGGATTTT. The encoded protein is CASSLNSARGSDF.

The chain joins TRBV4-1 to TRBJ2-7, with D perhaps matching TRBD1 (5 bases). CDR3 size: 14 residues. CDR1 is MGHRA, CDR2 YSYEKL, per germline. Trimming removed 0 bases at V and 4 bases at J, with 10 bases between. CDR3 residues: CASSQDSTAYEQYF. DNA of the CDR3: TGCGCCAGCAGCCAAGATTCGACAGCGTACGAGCAGTACTTC.

The chain has TRBV7-9 and TRBJ1-4, with D possibly being TRBD1 (5 bases). CDR3 size: 15 residues. Trimming shortened V by 2 bases and J by 4 bases, and 11 bases separated the two germline ends. The V gene's germline CDR1 is SEHNR and CDR2 FQNEAQ (reference sequence). This chain's CDR3 is CASSLSAGGNEKLFF. The CDR3 coding sequence is TGTGCCAGCAGCTTATCTGCGGGGGGTAATGAAAAACTGTTTTTT. Complete variable domain (other parts from reference TRBV7-9 and TRBJ1-4): DTGVSQNPRHKITKRGQNVTFRCDPISEHNRLYWYRQTLGQGPEFLTYFQNEAQLEKSRLLSDRFSAERPKGSFSTLEIQRTEQGDSAMYLCASSLSAGGNEKLFFGSGTQLSVL.

The chain recombines TRBV6-5 with TRBJ2-3; D is undetermined. Germline loops: CDR1 MNHEY, CDR2 SVGAGI. V was pared by 2 bases and J by 1 base, with 7 bases between. The CDR3 extends over 14 amino acids. CDR3 nucleotide sequence: TGTGCCAGCAGTTACGCGGCAGGCACAGATACGCAGTATTTT. This gives the protein CASSYAAGTDTQYF.

This clone has a handful of counts. The rearrangement joins TRBV7-8 to TRBJ2-1, with D hard to call. The V end lost 5 bases, the J end lost 1 base, and 6 bases lay between the germline ends. Germline V gene data show CDR1 as SGHVS and CDR2 as FQNEAQ. This CDR3 contains 13 residues. The CDR3 region has the DNA TGTGCCAGCAGCCCCCGTTCCTACAATGAGCAGTTCTTC. Residues: CASSPRSYNEQFF.

The V gene is TRBV11-1, the J gene TRBJ2-3; D is possibly TRBD2 (6 bases). V was trimmed by 1 base and J by 0 bases, leaving 14 bases between them. The CDR3 runs to 17 residues. Germline assignment: CDR1 SGHAT and CDR2 FQDESV (reference sequence). DNA for the CDR3: TGTGCCAGCAGCTTAGTAAGGCGGGGACGAAGCACAGATACGCAGTATTTT. Its translation: CASSLVRRGRSTDTQYF.

The CDR3 bases are TGTGCCAGCAGTTTATGGCAGGGATCCCATTCACCCCTCCACTTT. Protein: CASSLWQGSHSPLHF. The chain couples TRBV28 to TRBJ1-6, with D maybe TRBD1 (5 bases). CDR3 length: 15 amino acids. Trimming removed 0 bases from V and 8 bases from J, with 11 bases in between. Germline V lookup: CDR1 MDHEN, CDR2 SYDVKM. Filled out from reference TRBV28 and TRBJ1-6, the complete variable domain reads DVKVTQSSRYLVKRTGEKVFLECVQDMDHENMFWYRQDPGLGLRLIYFSYDVKMKEKGDIPEGYSVSREKKERFSLILESASTNQTSMYLCASSLWQGSHSPLHFGNGTRLTVT.

The chain combines TRBV5-8 with TRBJ2-2; tentative D call: TRBD1 (6 bases). With 4 bases removed from V and 5 bases from J, the gap between germline ends came to 15 bases. Germline V gives CDR1 SGHTS, CDR2 YDEGEE. The CDR3 length is 15 residues. Here the CDR3 reads CASSPGVRGTGELFF. The DNA for the CDR3 is TGTGCCAGCAGCCCAGGGGTGAGAGGAACCGGGGAGCTGTTTTTT.

This clone was detected many times. The chain employs TRBV6-5 and TRBJ2-3, with 13 bases lining up with TRBD2. The trim removed 2 bases at V and 4 bases at J, leaving 0 bases unmatched. The CDR3 consists of 15 residues. The V gene's germline CDR1 is MNHEY and CDR2 SVGAGI. The CDR3 nucleotides are TGTGCCAGCAGTTACACTAGCGGGGGGGCAGATACGCAGTATTTT. Amino acids: CASSYTSGGADTQYF.

The chain recombines TRBV7-8 with TRBJ2-1; TRBD1 might be the D (6 bases). The CDR3 length is 15 residues. V lost 5 bases to trimming and J lost 3 bases, with 14 bases between them. Germline V CDR1 and CDR2: SGHVS, FQNEAQ. The CDR3 nucleotides are TGTGCCAGCAGCCCGTGGGGACAAAGCTACAATGAGCAGTTCTTC. This sequence encodes CASSPWGQSYNEQFF.